One sample yielded the 10 T cell receptor beta chains listed below, sequenced in a study of blood T cell repertoires in COVID-19 (dated by TCRdb to 2018 to 2021). The method was the immunoSEQ multiplex PCR assay. The table was pulled from immuneACCESS by TCRdb, which kept in-frame rearrangements only. Such tables lose some clones; where checked, under half of the loss comes from unresolved V genes, and the rest has no known cause. Counted in this sample were tens of thousands of clones; 84% of them appeared once. The ten largest clonotypes hold 1.5% to 2% of the sample. Sequenced sample: peripheral blood. Every receptor here comes from a man between 50 and 59 years old with acute or convalescent COVID-19.

The chain is built from TRBV4-2 and TRBJ1-5; 7 bases fit TRBD1. The germline V gene encodes CDR1 LGHNA and CDR2 YNFKEQ. With 1 base clipped from V and 4 bases from J, the junction kept 4 bases outside the gene matches. This CDR3 comprises 15 residues. Written as DNA, the CDR3 is TGTGCCAGCAGCCAAGGGAGGGGGCTAAATCAGCCCCAGCATTTT. Translated, it gives CASSQGRGLNQPQHF.

The chain couples TRBV3-1 (or the pseudogene TRBV3-2) to TRBJ1-4, with a possible D match to TRBD1 (6 bases). V lost 2 bases, J lost 11 bases, and 12 bases lay in between. CDR1 is LGHDT, CDR2 YNNKEL, per germline (reference sequence). The CDR3 is made up of 13 amino acids. CDR3 protein: CASSQQRGGKLFF. Written as DNA, the CDR3 is TGTGCCAGCAGCCAACAAAGGGGGGGGAAACTGTTTTTT.

The chain has TRBV3-1 (or the pseudogene TRBV3-2) and TRBJ2-2, with 7 bases identical to TRBD2. The junction had 18 bases not matched to a gene; V was cut back by 4 bases and J by 1 base. CDR1 is LGHDT, CDR2 YNNKEL, per germline (reference sequence). The CDR3 extends over 20 amino acids. The CDR3 nucleotides are TGTGCCAGCAGCCGGTGGGAGGGCGCCCTAGCTTCCCAGAACACCGGGGAGCTGTTTTTT. Encoded protein: CASSRWEGALASQNTGELFF.

The chain couples TRBV5-1 to TRBJ2-3; the D gene is possibly TRBD2 (6 bases). V was pared by 1 base and J by 4 bases, with 19 bases between. Germline CDR1 SGHRS, CDR2 YFSETQ. CDR3 length equals 17 residues. Here the CDR3 DNA reads TGCGCCAGCAGCTTGTTGTCTGGAGGGTGGGGACCAGATACGCAGTATTTT. As protein: CASSLLSGGWGPDTQYF.

DNA for the CDR3: TGTGCCAGCTCTTTAGGGGGGGCGCCGGTACGTGGCTACACCTTC. This gives the protein CASSLGGAPVRGYTF. The chain has TRBV28 and TRBJ1-2; TRBD1 might be the D (6 bases). The V end was cut by 8 bases, the J end by 7 bases, with 23 bases between. Germline CDR1 is MDHEN and CDR2 is SYDVKM. The CDR3 extends over 15 amino acids.

The chain carries TRBV7-9 and TRBJ2-7, with D unresolved. V shed 5 bases and J shed 3 bases, with 20 bases lying between them. In germline, CDR1 is SEHNR, CDR2 FQNEAQ (reference sequence). The CDR3 is 16 residues long. The CDR3 spells CASSVPYGPLSYEQYF. In nucleotides, the CDR3 is TGTGCCAGCAGCGTCCCATATGGGCCTTTAAGCTACGAGCAGTACTTC.

This clone occurred a few times. The V and J genes are TRBV7-2 and TRBJ2-2; D is perhaps TRBD2 (6 bases). Trimming shortened V by 3 bases and J by 2 bases, and 16 bases separated the two germline ends. This CDR3 region has 17 residues. Germline loops: CDR1 SGHTA, CDR2 FQGNSA. The CDR3 DNA sequence: TGTGCCAGCAGCTTCCAAGGTCGGGGGAGTAACACCGGGGAGCTGTTTTTT. Protein: CASSFQGRGSNTGELFF.

This clone was counted only a few times. The genes are TRBV5-6 and TRBJ2-5; 8 nucleotides agree with TRBD1. With 2 bases clipped from V and 3 bases from J, the junction kept 12 bases outside the gene matches. The CDR3 spans 17 residues. The germline V gene has CDR1 SGHDT and CDR2 YYEEEE. The CDR3 DNA is TGTGCCAGCAGCTTACTTATGGACAGGGATTTTGAAGAGACCCAGTACTTC. Its translation: CASSLLMDRDFEETQYF.

The J gene is TRBJ1-5, the V gene TRBV28; tentatively, D is TRBD1 (5 bases). From germline, CDR1 is MDHEN and CDR2 SYDVKM. CDR3 length: 14 amino acids. Trimming took 5 bases from V and 7 from J, leaving 15 bases between them. In nucleotides, the CDR3 is TGTGCCAGCAGTCGGACATCCATTACCCAGCCCCAGCATTTT. This encodes CASSRTSITQPQHF.

This chain joins TRBV12-3 or TRBV12-4 and TRBJ1-2; D possibly corresponds to TRBD1 (6 bases). V lost 5 bases and J 6 bases, leaving 10 bases between the germline ends. The CDR3 is 12 residues long. Here the CDR3 reads CASSTGKHGYTF. CDR3 DNA: TGTGCCAGCAGTACAGGGAAGCATGGCTACACCTTC.